This T cell receptor (beta chain) stems from a study of blood T cells in healthy people across ages. With each sample, at least 5.5 micrograms of total RNA were extracted. Remarks on this clonotype: What it binds is unknown. Relative to the germline gene, one junction end is altered; a read error may explain this.

CDR3 length: 12 amino acids. Germline V lookup: CDR1 DFQATT, CDR2 SNEGSKA (reference sequence). Using a J-beta primer mix together with a sample-barcoded 5' primer, a second PCR was run for about 6 to 11 cycles. The template-switch adaptor was a 5' adaptor with 12 random nucleotides. It tagged each cDNA molecule. TCRdb processed the 5' RACE reads anew with MiXCR; each CDR3 protein has one entry. The sample records 780,000 or so distinct CDR3 sequences, 53% being singletons. General study findings and limits: Researchers said unsorted PBMCs prevented a conclusive naive versus antigen-experienced comparison.

The TCR sequence derives from a man of 80 years or more in good health. The chain combines TRBV20-1 with TRBJ1-2; 7 bases are shared with TRBD1. Sequencing used blood. The CDR3, as DNA: TGCAGTGCTAGAGGAGGGGGCTTTGGCTACACTTTC. This encodes CSARGGGFGYTF.